These T cell receptor beta chains were read from a single sample in a study of Ad26.COV2.S vaccination and SARS-CoV-2 variants. The table came from immunoSEQ multiplex PCR; TCRdb's copy has only in-frame clones and leaves some out. The sample has fewer than 600,000 clones; 70% to 90% are singletons. Sequencing was performed on peripheral blood, taken in a trial of Ad26.COV2.S vaccine versus placebo. All receptors come from a person between 18 and 59 years old who received the Ad26.COV2.S COVID-19 vaccine or a placebo. Each CDR3 is given with its conserved first and last residue. Clone size appears in some rows only: once, few, many, or a class for an expanded clone.

V	size	CDR3
TRBV5-4	.	CASSLIGHRVTEAFF
TRBV14	.	CASSQDPGGPYNEQFF
TRBV27	few	CASRPGGGRAGETQYF
TRBV7-8	.	CASSLAGQGKVNTEAFF
TRBV28	.	CASSLSASGRERQTQYF
TRBV3-1/TRBV3-2	.	CASSPTDSFMNTEAFF
TRBV7-6	.	CASSLGIRDRGNTIYF
TRBV7-9	.	CASSPPGGKNIQYF
TRBV7-2	.	CASSPGGDSPLHF
TRBV28	.	CASGRPGRDYGYTF
TRBV7-3	.	CASSFRRAQYNEQFF
TRBV6-2/TRBV6-3	.	CASSGNRAGGYNEQFF
TRBV3-1/TRBV3-2	once	CASSRLGGATGELFF
TRBV21-1	.	CASSKALGNEQFF
TRBV20-1	.	CSAPRDGYTF
TRBV10-2	.	CASSVFNQGDGYTF
TRBV7-3	.	CASSLQAPPMNTEAFF
TRBV4-2	.	CASSPPPVGGDLDSPLHF
TRBV6-5	.	CASSYSVGDYGYTF
TRBV6-5	.	CASSYSNIAGGLEQYF
TRBV7-2	once	CASSLALGVSQETQYF
TRBV19	.	CASSVQGGYGYTF
TRBV6-5	few	CASSYLWGNMNTEAFF
TRBV5-1	.	CASTTLSGGPTGELFF
TRBV29-1	.	CSVGGSQHSGANVLTF
TRBV4-2	.	CASSQATDTQYF
TRBV14	.	CASSQVLQETQYF
TRBV5-6	.	CASSTTLTRRVKDNEKLFF
TRBV18	.	CASSADSSYGYTF
TRBV28	.	CASSPPPGPEQFF
TRBV9	.	CASSPHGLADSYNEQFF
TRBV14	.	CASSRLPGQVRGGYTF
TRBV7-9	.	CASSLGVYEQYF
TRBV18	.	CASSRRQVLLGNTEAFF
TRBV27	.	CASSSTGTLLYF
TRBV10-3	.	CAIRLDRGALGTEAFF
TRBV5-1	.	CASSLAGTAYEQYF
TRBV27	once	CASSLYPLLTGRWETQYF
TRBV19	.	CASSIGSERGTYEQYF
TRBV19	.	CASSPGRNYEQYF
TRBV6-5	.	CASSYSGFPSSYEQYF
TRBV29-1	.	CSVTPGLAGVSLYNEQFF
TRBV7-8	.	CASSSLAGQANYGYTF
TRBV30	.	CAWAGGNEQFF
TRBV7-2	few	CASSVRQGSTEAFF
TRBV19	.	CASSIGQLRHEKLFF
TRBV7-3	.	CASSLELAGADEQFF
TRBV5-1	.	CASSPGADEQYF
TRBV7-2	.	CASSLWEVVGQPQHF
TRBV24-1	.	CATSDPKRTFYNEQFF
TRBV2	once	CASSTQQGYTEAFF
TRBV4-1	.	CASSQAGGRYEQYF
TRBV11-2	.	CASSLDRLNRGYEQYF
TRBV6-4	.	CASSVRQGTTTNEKLFF
TRBV29-1	.	CSVVGSGSMVEQFF
TRBV19	.	CASSSSGTVYGYTF
TRBV2	.	CASRDTSLNTEAFF
TRBV10-2	.	CASSESFGERRAFF
TRBV7-2	.	CASSSSGSLLETQYF